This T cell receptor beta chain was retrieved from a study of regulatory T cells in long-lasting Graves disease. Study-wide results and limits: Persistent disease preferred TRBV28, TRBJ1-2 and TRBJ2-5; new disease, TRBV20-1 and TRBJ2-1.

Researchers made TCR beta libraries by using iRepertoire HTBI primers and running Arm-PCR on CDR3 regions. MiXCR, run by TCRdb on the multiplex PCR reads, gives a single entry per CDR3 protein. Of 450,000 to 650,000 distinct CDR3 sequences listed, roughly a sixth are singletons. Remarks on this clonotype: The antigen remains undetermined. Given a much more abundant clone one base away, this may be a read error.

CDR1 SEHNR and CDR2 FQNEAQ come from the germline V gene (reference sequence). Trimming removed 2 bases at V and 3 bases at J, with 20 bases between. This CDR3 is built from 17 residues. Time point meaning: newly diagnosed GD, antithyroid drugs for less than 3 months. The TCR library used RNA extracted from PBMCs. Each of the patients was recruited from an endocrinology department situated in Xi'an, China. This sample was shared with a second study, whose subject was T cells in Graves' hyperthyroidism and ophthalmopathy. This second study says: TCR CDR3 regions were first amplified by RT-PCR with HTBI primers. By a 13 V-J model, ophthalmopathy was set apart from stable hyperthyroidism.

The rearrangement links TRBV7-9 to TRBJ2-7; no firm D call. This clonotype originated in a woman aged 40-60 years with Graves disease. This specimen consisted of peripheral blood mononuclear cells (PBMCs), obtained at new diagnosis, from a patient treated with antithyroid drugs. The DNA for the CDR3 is TGTGCCAGCAGCTTACTCTCTCCCCTCGGTCAGAGCTACGAGCAGTACTTC. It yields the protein CASSLLSPLGQSYEQYF.